A single sample is the source of the 19 T cell receptor beta chains below, sequenced in a study of blood T cell repertoires in COVID-19 (dated by TCRdb to about 2020). The library was produced with the immunoSEQ multiplex PCR assay. Not all clones reach the TCRdb copy of this immuneACCESS table, which keeps in-frame sequences only. Checked studies attribute under half of the gap to unresolved V genes and leave the rest unexplained. Counted in this sample were approximately 170,000 clones; roughly 93% of them appeared once. The ten largest clones represent just under 2% of the sample. The sample comprised peripheral blood. Receptors originate from a woman aged 60-70 years with COVID-19, enrolled during active disease.

The chain joins TRBV4-2 to TRBJ1-1, with D tentatively TRBD1 (6 bases). Germline V CDR1 and CDR2: LGHNA, YNFKEQ. CDR3 size: 14 residues. The V end lost 0 bases, the J end lost 10 bases, and 15 bases lay between the germline ends. The chain's CDR3 is CASSQEGRGVVAFF. CDR3 coding DNA: TGTGCCAGCAGCCAAGAGGGCAGGGGAGTTGTAGCTTTCTTT.

This clone was counted a single time. This chain joins TRBV9 and TRBJ1-2; 7 positions match TRBD1. V dropped 6 bases and J dropped 3; count of bases not matched to a gene: 11. The CDR3 sequence is 15 residues long. Germline loops: CDR1 SGDLS, CDR2 YYNGEE. The CDR3 loop reads CASNRTGAPDYGYTF. CDR3 sequence (DNA): TGTGCCAGCAACAGAACAGGGGCTCCAGACTATGGCTACACCTTC. The entire variable domain, with the rest obtained from reference TRBV9 and TRBJ1-2, is as follows: DSGVTQTPKHLITATGQRVTLRCSPRSGDLSVYWYQQSLDQGLQFLIQYYNGEERAKGNILERFSAQQFPDLHSELNLSSLELGDSALYFCASNRTGAPDYGYTFGSGTRLTVV.

The rearrangement uses TRBV10-3 and TRBJ2-5; D may be TRBD2 (6 bases). Germline V CDR1 and CDR2: ENHRY, SYGVKD. The CDR3 consists of 12 residues. The V and J ends lost 10 bases and 4 bases respectively, with 13 bases between them. The CDR3 reads CATGPGGETQYF. CDR3 sequence (DNA): TGTGCCACCGGACCCGGGGGAGAGACCCAGTACTTC.

The chain couples TRBV6-2 or TRBV6-3 to TRBJ2-7; 7 bases align to TRBD1. The CDR3 has 15 residues. Unmatched junction bases numbered 7, after V lost 3 bases and J lost 2 bases. Germline CDR1 reads MNHEY; CDR2 reads SVGEGT. CDR3: CASSYEGAVAYEQYF. CDR3 DNA sequence: TGTGCCAGCAGTTATGAGGGGGCGGTCGCCTACGAGCAGTACTTC.

The chain combines TRBV24-1 with TRBJ2-1; 8 nucleotides line up with TRBD1. This CDR3 is 16 amino acids long. Germline lookup yields CDR1 KGHDR and CDR2 SFDVKD. V lost 4 bases and J lost 5; bases outside the gene matches: 9. The CDR3 reads CATSDPGQGINNEQFF. CDR3 coding DNA: TGTGCCACCAGTGACCCAGGACAGGGAATAAACAATGAGCAGTTCTTC.

The chain uses TRBV12-3 or TRBV12-4 and TRBJ1-1, with unresolved D. V was cut by 9 bases and J by 11 bases, with 13 bases left in between. This CDR3 has 10 residues. CDR3 in amino acids: CASRGSLAFF. The CDR3 bases are TGTGCCAGTAGAGGGTCGCTCGCTTTCTTT.

This CDR3 is CASSPLAGEVGGYTF. The DNA for the CDR3 is TGTGCCAGCAGCCCGTTGGCGGGCGAAGTTGGTGGCTACACCTTC. This rearrangement joins TRBV7-9 to TRBJ1-2; no definite D call. The V and J ends lost 5 bases and 7 bases respectively, with 20 bases between them. Germline CDR1 SEHNR, CDR2 FQNEAQ (reference sequence). The CDR3 has 15 residues. The full variable domain, rest sourced from reference TRBV7-9 and TRBJ1-2, is DTGVSQNPRHKITKRGQNVTFRCDPISEHNRLYWYRQTLGQGPEFLTYFQNEAQLEKSRLLSDRFSAERPKGSFSTLEIQRTEQGDSAMYLCASSPLAGEVGGYTFGSGTRLTVV.

The CDR3 nucleotides read TGTGCCAGCAGCTTGATGGGGTCGACAGAGTATGAAGCTTTCTTT. Its translation is CASSLMGSTEYEAFF. The J gene is TRBJ1-1, the V gene TRBV5-6; D is perhaps TRBD1 (5 bases). Trimming took 1 base from V and 7 from J, leaving 17 bases between them. CDR1 is SGHDT, CDR2 YYEEEE, per germline. This CDR3 region has 15 residues.

The V and J genes are TRBV2 and TRBJ1-1, with D possibly matching TRBD1 (5 bases). V lost 9 bases and J 1 base, leaving 9 bases between the germline ends. CDR3 length: 12 amino acids. Germline V lookup: CDR1 SNHLY, CDR2 FYNNEI. The CDR3 nucleotides read TGTGCCAGGAACGGACAGAACACTGAAGCTTTCTTT. Its protein is CARNGQNTEAFF.

The genes are TRBV10-3 and TRBJ1-2; weak D call: TRBD1 (6 bases). Germline-derived CDR1 and CDR2 are ENHRY and SYGVKD. Trimming cost V 0 bases and J 4 bases, with 12 bases left between them. There are 15 residues in the CDR3. The CDR3 is CAISESSVGAYGYTF. Here the CDR3 DNA reads TGTGCCATCAGTGAGTCATCGGTGGGGGCCTATGGCTACACCTTC.

This clone was counted a single time. This chain uses TRBV6-6 with TRBJ1-1; D gene ambiguous. Trimming shortened V by 2 bases and J by 8 bases, and 9 bases separated the two germline ends. Germline V CDR1 and CDR2: MNHNY, SVGAGI (reference sequence). CDR3 length: 12 residues. DNA for the CDR3: TGTGCCAGCAGTTACCACCGCGAAGAAGCTTTCTTT. Protein: CASSYHREEAFF.

The rearrangement links TRBV19 to TRBJ2-7; 7 bases align to TRBD1. With 6 bases clipped from V and 0 bases from J, the junction kept 2 bases outside the gene matches. Germline V gives CDR1 LNHDA, CDR2 SQIVND (reference sequence). The CDR3 spans 13 residues. The CDR3: CASSRQGSYEQYF. The CDR3 nucleotides are TGTGCCAGTAGCCGACAGGGCTCCTACGAGCAGTACTTC.

This clone has just one count. The chain employs TRBV11-2 and TRBJ2-7; TRBD2 matches at 12 bases. The CDR3 is made up of 14 amino acids. Germline V CDR1 and CDR2: SGHAT, FQNNGV. After removal of 4 bases from V and 4 bases from J, the junction contained 2 bases not matched to a gene. The CDR3 bases are TGTGCCAGCAGCTATCTAGCGGGGGGGTACGAGCAGTACTTC. Amino acids: CASSYLAGGYEQYF. Full variable domain (outside the CDR3, taken from reference TRBV11-2 and TRBJ2-7): EAGVAQSPRYKIIEKRQSVAFWCNPISGHATLYWYQQILGQGPKLLIQFQNNGVVDDSQLPKDRFSAERLKGVDSTLKIQPAKLEDSAVYLCASSYLAGGYEQYFGPGTRLTVT.

The chain recombines TRBV2 with TRBJ1-3; 7 positions agree with TRBD1. Trimming cost V 5 bases and J 1 base; bases outside gene matches: 5. Looked up from germline, CDR1 is SNHLY and CDR2 is FYNNEI. The CDR3 has 15 residues. CDR3 DNA sequence: TGTGCCAGCAGTTCGACAGGGTGGTCTGGAAACACCATATATTTT. It encodes CASSSTGWSGNTIYF. The full variable domain, rest sourced from reference TRBV2 and TRBJ1-3, is EPEVTQTPSHQVTQMGQEVILRCVPISNHLYFYWYRQILGQKVEFLVSFYNNEISEKSEIFDDQFSVERPDGSNFTLKIRSTKLEDSAMYFCASSSTGWSGNTIYFGEGSWLTVV.

The genes are TRBV7-8 and TRBJ2-2; 10 bases align to TRBD2. The CDR3 contains 16 residues. V shed 3 bases, J shed 6 bases, and the junction held 7 bases outside the gene matches. Germline-derived CDR1 and CDR2 are SGHVS and FQNEAQ. The CDR3 loop is CASSFESGGAAGELFF. The CDR3, as DNA: TGTGCCAGCAGCTTCGAGAGCGGGGGGGCCGCCGGGGAGCTGTTTTTT.

The genes are TRBV30 and TRBJ1-2, with D possibly matching TRBD1 (5 bases). There are 14 residues in the CDR3. Germline CDR1 is GTSNPN and CDR2 is SVGIG (reference sequence). V gave up 3 bases and J gave up 6 bases, with 17 bases separating them. CDR3 nucleotide sequence: TGTGCCTGGAGCAAAATTGGGGGGGAGGATGGCTACACCTTC. Translating gives CAWSKIGGEDGYTF.

The V gene is TRBV9, the J gene TRBJ2-7; D may be TRBD2 (6 bases). The germline gives CDR1 SGDLS, CDR2 YYNGEE. The CDR3 is 15 amino acids. V dropped 2 bases and J dropped 2 bases, with 14 bases sitting between them. CDR3 sequence reads: CASSVSSVPTYEQYF. The CDR3 nucleotides are TGTGCCAGCAGCGTCTCTAGCGTCCCGACCTACGAGCAGTACTTC. The whole variable domain, filled in from reference TRBV9 and TRBJ2-7, reads DSGVTQTPKHLITATGQRVTLRCSPRSGDLSVYWYQQSLDQGLQFLIQYYNGEERAKGNILERFSAQQFPDLHSELNLSSLELGDSALYFCASSVSSVPTYEQYFGPGTRLTVT.

The rearrangement joins TRBV18 to TRBJ1-4, with 7 bases fitting TRBD1. V gave up 4 bases and J gave up 4 bases; unmatched junction bases: 6. Germline CDR1 KGHSH, CDR2 LQKENI. The CDR3 length is 15 residues. CDR3: CASSQRQGVNEKLFF. The CDR3 nucleotides read TGTGCCAGCTCACAAAGACAGGGCGTTAATGAAAAACTGTTTTTT. Filled out from reference TRBV18 and TRBJ1-4, the complete variable domain reads NAGVMQNPRHLVRRRGQEARLRCSPMKGHSHVYWYRQLPEEGLKFMVYLQKENIIDESGMPKERFSAEFPKEGPSILRIQQVVRGDSAAYFCASSQRQGVNEKLFFGSGTQLSVL.

J is TRBJ1-4 and V is TRBV5-4; 7 bases map to TRBD1. Per germline, CDR1 SGHNT and CDR2 YYREEE (reference sequence). CDR3 size: 13 residues. V dropped 4 bases and J dropped 5; count of bases not matched to a gene: 2. The CDR3 DNA is TGTGCCAGCAGCCTGACAGGGAATGAAAAACTGTTTTTT. Its protein is CASSLTGNEKLFF.